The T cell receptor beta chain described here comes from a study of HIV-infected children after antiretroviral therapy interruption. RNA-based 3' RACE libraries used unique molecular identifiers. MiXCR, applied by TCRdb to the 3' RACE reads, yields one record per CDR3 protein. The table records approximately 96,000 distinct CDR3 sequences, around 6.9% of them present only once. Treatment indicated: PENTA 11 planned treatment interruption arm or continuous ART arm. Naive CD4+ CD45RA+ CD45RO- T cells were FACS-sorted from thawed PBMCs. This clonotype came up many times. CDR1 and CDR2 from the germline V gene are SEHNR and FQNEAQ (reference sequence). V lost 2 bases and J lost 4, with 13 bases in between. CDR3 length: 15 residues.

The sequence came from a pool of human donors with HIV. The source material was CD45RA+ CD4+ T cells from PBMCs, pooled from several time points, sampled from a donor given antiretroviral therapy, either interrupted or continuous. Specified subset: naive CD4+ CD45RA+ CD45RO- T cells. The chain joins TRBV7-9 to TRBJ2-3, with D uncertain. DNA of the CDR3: TGTGCCAGCAGCTTAAGAGCCCCTTCAGCAGATACGCAGTATTTT. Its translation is CASSLRAPSADTQYF. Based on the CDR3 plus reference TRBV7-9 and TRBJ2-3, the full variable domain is DTGVSQNPRHKITKRGQNVTFRCDPISEHNRLYWYRQTLGQGPEFLTYFQNEAQLEKSRLLSDRFSAERPKGSFSTLEIQRTEQGDSAMYLCASSLRAPSADTQYFGPGTRLTVL.